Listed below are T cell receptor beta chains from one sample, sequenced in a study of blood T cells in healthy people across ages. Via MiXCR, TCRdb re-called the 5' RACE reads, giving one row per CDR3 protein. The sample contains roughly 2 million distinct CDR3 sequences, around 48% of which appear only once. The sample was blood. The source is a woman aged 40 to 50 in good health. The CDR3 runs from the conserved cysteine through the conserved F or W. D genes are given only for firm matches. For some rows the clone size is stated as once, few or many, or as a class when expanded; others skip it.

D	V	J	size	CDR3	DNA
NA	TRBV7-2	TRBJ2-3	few	CASSLEGGGSTDTQYF	TGTGCCAGCAGCTTAGAGGGTGGAGGCAGCACAGATACGCAGTATTTT
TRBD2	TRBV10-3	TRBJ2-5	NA	CAIKAGGDEETQYF	TGTGCCATCAAAGCGGGGGGAGACGAAGAGACCCAGTACTTC
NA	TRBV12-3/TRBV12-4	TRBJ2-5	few	CASTRIRGETQYF	TGTGCCAGCACCCGAATAAGGGGGGAGACCCAGTACTTC
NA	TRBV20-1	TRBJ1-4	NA	CSATSYERGKLFF	TGCAGTGCTACAAGCTATGAGCGCGGAAAACTGTTTTTT
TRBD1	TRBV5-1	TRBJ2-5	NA	CASSLDRGAQETQYF	TGCGCCAGCAGCTTGGACAGGGGTGCTCAAGAGACCCAGTACTTC
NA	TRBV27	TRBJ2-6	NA	CASSLSWQSSSGANVLTF	TGTGCCAGCAGTTTATCTTGGCAGTCTAGCTCTGGGGCCAACGTCCTGACTTTC
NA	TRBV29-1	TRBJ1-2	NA	CSVPTGVGNYGYTF	TGCAGCGTTCCAACGGGGGTTGGCAACTATGGCTACACCTTC
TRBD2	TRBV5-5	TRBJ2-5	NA	CASSSYSGSQETQYF	TGTGCCAGCAGCTCTTATAGCGGGAGCCAAGAGACCCAGTACTTC
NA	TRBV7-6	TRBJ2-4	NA	CASSPPNSESGIQYF	TGTGCCAGCAGTCCCCCAAACTCCGAGAGTGGCATTCAGTACTTC
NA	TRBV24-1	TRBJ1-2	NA	CATSDSGRYTF	TGTGCCACCAGTGATTCCGGACGCTACACCTTC
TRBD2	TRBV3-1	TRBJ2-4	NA	CASSLLASGGPIAKNIQYF	TGTGCCAGCAGCCTTCTCGCTAGCGGGGGGCCCATAGCCAAAAACATTCAGTACTTC
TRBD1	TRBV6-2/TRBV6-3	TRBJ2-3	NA	CARSHRDSPDTQYF	TGTGCCCGCAGTCACCGGGACAGCCCAGATACGCAGTATTTT
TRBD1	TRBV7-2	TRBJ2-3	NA	CASRLGAGQGSDTQYF	TGTGCCAGCCGACTAGGGGCGGGACAGGGGTCAGATACGCAGTATTTT
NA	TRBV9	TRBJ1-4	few	CASPTAATNEKLFF	TGTGCCAGCCCGACAGCTGCAACTAATGAAAAACTGTTTTTT
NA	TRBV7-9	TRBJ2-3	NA	CASSPVSGAQDTQYF	TGTGCCAGCAGCCCAGTGTCAGGGGCCCAAGATACGCAGTATTTT
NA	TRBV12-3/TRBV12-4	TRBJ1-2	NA	CASTLPNYGYTF	TGTGCCAGCACCCTACCGAACTATGGCTACACCTTC
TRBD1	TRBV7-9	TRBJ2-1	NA	CASTADRANEQFF	TGTGCCAGCACCGCAGACAGGGCCAATGAGCAGTTCTTC
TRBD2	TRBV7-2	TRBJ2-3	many	CASSLVGLATDTQYF	TGTGCCAGCAGCTTAGTCGGACTAGCAACAGATACGCAGTATTTT
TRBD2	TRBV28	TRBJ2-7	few	CASRGVGEQYF	TGTGCCAGCCGGGGGGTCGGCGAGCAGTACTTC
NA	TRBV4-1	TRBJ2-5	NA	CASSQDAREETQYF	TGCGCCAGCAGCCAAGATGCCAGGGAAGAGACCCAGTACTTC
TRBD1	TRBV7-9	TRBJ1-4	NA	CASSRGGPRLGEMDREKLFF	TGTGCCAGCAGCCGAGGGGGCCCAAGGTTGGGAGAGATGGATAGGGAAAAACTGTTTTTT
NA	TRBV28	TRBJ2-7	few	CASNNGPTYEQYF	TGTGCCAGCAACAACGGTCCGACGTACGAGCAGTACTTC
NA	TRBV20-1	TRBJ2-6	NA	CSARDQGGSGANVLTF	TGCAGTGCTAGAGACCAAGGGGGGTCTGGGGCCAACGTCCTGACTTTC
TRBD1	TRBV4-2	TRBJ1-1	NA	CASSPRQGRLTEAFF	TGTGCCAGCAGCCCAAGACAGGGAAGGTTGACTGAAGCTTTCTTT
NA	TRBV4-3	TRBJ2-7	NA	CASSRKGASVYEQYF	TGCGCCAGCAGCCGTAAGGGGGCTAGCGTCTACGAGCAGTACTTC
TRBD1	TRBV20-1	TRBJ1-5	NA	CSARDPGQGINQPQHF	TGCAGTGCTAGAGATCCGGGACAGGGGATCAATCAGCCCCAGCATTTT
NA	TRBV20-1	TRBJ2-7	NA	CSARDRIGGRDEQYF	TGCAGTGCTAGAGATCGAATAGGGGGGCGTGACGAGCAGTACTTC
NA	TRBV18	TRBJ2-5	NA	CASSPPVGGQETQYF	TGTGCCAGCTCACCACCAGTCGGCGGGCAAGAGACCCAGTACTTC
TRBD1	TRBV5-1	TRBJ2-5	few	CASRGGAETQYF	TGTGCCAGCAGAGGGGGCGCGGAGACCCAGTACTTC
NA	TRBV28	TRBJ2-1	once	CASSLPPRGGYNEQFF	TGTGCCAGCAGTTTACCGCCACGCGGAGGATACAATGAGCAGTTCTTC
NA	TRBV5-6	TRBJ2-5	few	CASSLSGLTAETQYF	TGTGCCAGCAGCCTCTCGGGTTTGACAGCTGAGACCCAGTACTTC
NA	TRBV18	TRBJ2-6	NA	CASSTSSGANVLTF	TGTGCCAGCTCAACTTCGTCTGGGGCCAACGTCCTGACTTTC